What follows are 31 T cell receptor beta chains derived from one specimen sequenced in a study of T cells in Graves' hyperthyroidism and ophthalmopathy. Amplification of TCR beta CDR3 regions used RNA as the template. During a first-round RT-PCR of the TCR CDR3, the HTBI primer set was used. TCRdb reprocessed the multiplex PCR reads with MiXCR, giving one entry per CDR3 protein. Altogether under 700,000 distinct CDR3 sequences are present, around 15% being singletons, with the ten largest covering roughly 18%. Material for sequencing was blood. The receptors were gathered from a woman aged 18-29 years with Graves' hyperthyroidism.

This rearrangement joins TRBV12-3 or TRBV12-4 to TRBJ2-1; the match to TRBD2 covers 9 bases. The end of the DNA aligns better with TRBJ2-7, so the J call may be wrong. The CDR3 covers 15 residues. The CDR3 loop is CASKGAGGENNEQYF. CDR3 sequence (DNA): TGTGCCAGCAAGGGGGCGGGGGGGGAAAACAATGAGCAGTACTTC.

Many counts were recorded for this clonotype. This rearrangement joins TRBV6-2 or TRBV6-3 to TRBJ2-1; TRBD2 matches 14 bases. The CDR3 spans 17 residues. The J segment lost 4 bases and the V segment lost 6 bases, leaving 8 bases of the junction unmatched. Germline lookup yields CDR1 MNHEY and CDR2 SVGEGT. CDR3 bases: TGTGCCAGCAGCTCAAGTGGGACTAGCGGGGGTTACAATGAGCAGTTCTTC. It is translated as CASSSSGTSGGYNEQFF.

The gene calls are TRBV19 and TRBJ2-1, with D unclear. This CDR3 spans 15 amino acids. The V end was cut by 6 bases, the J end by 7 bases, with 19 bases between. CDR1 and CDR2 (germline): LNHDA, SQIVND (reference sequence). CDR3 loop: CASSPNLYSRNEQFF. Written as DNA, the CDR3 is TGTGCCAGTAGCCCAAACCTCTACAGTAGGAATGAGCAGTTCTTC.

The CDR3 reads CASSLTTGRPLYGYTF. Here the CDR3 DNA reads TGTGCCAGCAGCCTCACGACAGGCCGCCCCCTCTATGGCTACACCTTC. This chain links TRBV6-1 with TRBJ1-2, with D maybe TRBD1 (6 bases). Per the germline V gene, CDR1 is MNHNS and CDR2 is SASEGT. This CDR3 is built from 16 residues. The V end was cut by 6 bases, the J end by 4 bases, with 21 bases between.

This clonotype was detected many times. V is TRBV12-3 or TRBV12-4 and J is TRBJ1-1; the D is unclear. V lost 5 bases and J 1 base, leaving 8 bases between the germline ends. The CDR3 totals 13 residues. In DNA, the CDR3 is TGTGCCAGCAGTAATAAAAGGAACACTGAAGCTTTCTTT. Residues: CASSNKRNTEAFF.

In this sample, this clonotype turned up many times. The chain is built from TRBV7-9 and TRBJ2-1; no firm D call. The length of the CDR3 is 11 residues. V lost 7 bases, J lost 4 bases, and 5 bases lay in between. Germline V gene lookup returns CDR1 SEHNR and CDR2 FQNEAQ (reference sequence). CDR3 in DNA: TGTGCCAGCACCTCATACAATGAGCAGTTCTTC. Translating it yields CASTSYNEQFF. The full variable domain, in which reference TRBV7-9 and TRBJ2-1 provide the parts outside the CDR3, is DTGVSQNPRHKITKRGQNVTFRCDPISEHNRLYWYRQTLGQGPEFLTYFQNEAQLEKSRLLSDRFSAERPKGSFSTLEIQRTEQGDSAMYLCASTSYNEQFFGPGTRLTVL.

The sample holds many counts of this clonotype. The chain carries TRBV5-1 and TRBJ2-1; possibly TRBD2 for D (5 bases). V was shortened by 1 base and J by 0 bases, with 8 bases between the two germline ends. There are 15 residues in the CDR3. Germline-derived CDR1 and CDR2 are SGHRS and YFSETQ. The CDR3 region has the DNA TGCGCCAGCAGCTTGACTAGTCCCTCCTACAATGAGCAGTTCTTC. Translation: CASSLTSPSYNEQFF.

This clonotype was seen ten or more times. Mismatch with germline at one junction end may stem from a read error. The chain combines TRBV5-1 with TRBJ1-5, with D possibly being TRBD1 (6 bases). The CDR3 loop spans 15 amino acids. CDR1 is SGHRS, CDR2 YFSETQ, per germline. The DNA of the CDR3 is TGTGCCAGCAGCTTAGGGGGGGCTAGCAATCAGCCCCAGCATTTT. Residues: CASSLGGASNQPQHF. The complete variable domain, with remaining parts taken from reference TRBV5-1 and TRBJ1-5, reads KAGVTQTPRYLIKTRGQQVTLSCSPISGHRSVSWYQQTPGQGLQFLFEYFSETQRNKGNFPGRFSGRQFSNSRSEMNVSTLELGDSALYLCASSLGGASNQPQHFGDGTRLSIL.

This sequence joins TRBV6-4 and TRBJ2-2; D not resolved. The ends were cut back, 1 base at V and 5 bases at J, with 5 bases in the middle. CDR1 is MRHNA, CDR2 SNTAGT, per germline. The CDR3 is 13 amino acids. The CDR3 nucleotides are TGTGCCAGCAGTGACTTAGGGACCGGGGAGCTGTTTTTT. Protein product: CASSDLGTGELFF.

The rearrangement uses TRBV18 and TRBJ2-7; no firm D call. CDR1 KGHSH and CDR2 LQKENI come from the germline V gene. This CDR3 region has 13 residues. The V end was cut by 6 bases, the J end by 6 bases, with 15 bases between. CDR3 sequence: CASSPSPGFEQYF. CDR3 nucleotide sequence: TGTGCCAGCTCCCCTTCGCCTGGGTTCGAGCAGTACTTC.

This clonotype was seen at least ten times. The chain combines TRBV12-3 or TRBV12-4 with TRBJ2-1, with 14 bases that match TRBD2. The length of the CDR3 is 15 residues. J was trimmed by 7 bases and V by 5 bases; bases with no gene match: 4. CDR3 sequence reads: CASSRTSGGFNEQFF. The CDR3 bases are TGTGCCAGCAGTAGGACTAGCGGGGGGTTTAATGAGCAGTTCTTC.

This chain links TRBV5-1 with TRBJ1-1; TRBD1 aligns across 8 bases. CDR1 SGHRS and CDR2 YFSETQ come from the germline V gene. Trimming took 0 bases from V and 4 from J; bases not matched to a gene: 8. CDR3 length equals 16 residues. The CDR3 sequence: CASSLEFRGRSTEAFF. The CDR3 nucleotides are TGCGCCAGCAGCTTGGAATTCAGGGGGCGAAGCACTGAAGCTTTCTTT.

The chain carries TRBV7-9 and TRBJ1-1, with 9 bases fitting TRBD1. The ends lost 5 bases at V and 6 bases at J; junction bases unmatched: 4. This CDR3 spans 13 amino acids. CDR1 and CDR2 from the germline V gene are SEHNR and FQNEAQ (reference sequence). The CDR3 region has the DNA TGTGCCAGCAGCGGACAGGGGTTGGCTGAAGCTTTCTTT. Protein product: CASSGQGLAEAFF.

This clonotype was seen ten or more times. The chain uses TRBV10-2 and TRBJ1-5; D perhaps matches TRBD1 (5 bases). Trimming stripped 2 bases from V and 3 bases from J, with 14 bases between. The CDR3 is made up of 16 amino acids. The germline V gene has CDR1 WSHSY and CDR2 SAAADI. DNA for the CDR3: TGCGCCAGCAGTGAGGGGGCGACTCTCCCCAATCAGCCCCAGCATTTT. Its translation: CASSEGATLPNQPQHF.

The sample holds a few counts of this clonotype. The chain employs TRBV20-1 and TRBJ2-3, with D unclear. The V gene's germline CDR1 is DFQATT and CDR2 SNEGSKA (reference sequence). The germline V and J ends were trimmed by 2 bases and 1 base, with 7 bases remaining between them. The CDR3 covers 13 residues. The DNA for the CDR3 is TGCAGTGCTAGAATAATAGGCACAGATACGCAGTATTTT. Translation: CSARIIGTDTQYF.

This clonotype was seen repeatedly, ten times or more. This sequence joins TRBV5-5 and TRBJ1-2; D may be TRBD1 (5 bases). Trimming removed 4 bases at V and 2 bases at J, with 12 bases between. This CDR3 region has 14 residues. Germline CDR1 reads SGHKS; CDR2 reads YYEKEE (reference sequence). The CDR3 here is CASSTRTRNYGYTF. The CDR3 coding sequence is TGTGCCAGCAGCACCCGGACACGAAACTATGGCTACACCTTC.

This clonotype was seen many times. V and J are TRBV6-2 or TRBV6-3 and TRBJ1-5; 10 bases fit TRBD1. CDR3 length: 18 residues. V lost 6 bases and J lost 0; bases outside the gene matches: 11. The germline CDR1 and CDR2 sequences are MNHEY and SVGEGT. The CDR3 sequence is CASRLRQGAMDSNQPQHF. Written as DNA, the CDR3 is TGTGCCAGCAGACTCAGACAGGGGGCGATGGATAGCAATCAGCCCCAGCATTTT.

The rearrangement joins TRBV12-3 or TRBV12-4 to TRBJ2-3; 8 bases line up with TRBD1. Germline trimming cut 7 bases from V and 4 bases from J; bases unmatched to any gene: 10. This CDR3 is built from 15 residues. This CDR3 reads CASISDRGFSDTQYF. In DNA, the CDR3 is TGTGCCAGCATCTCTGACAGGGGATTTTCAGATACGCAGTATTTT.

Turning to this clonotype: One base away lies a much larger clone, so this may be a sequencing read error. The chain uses TRBV6-1 and TRBJ2-1; D is unclear. The germline V gene has CDR1 MNHNS and CDR2 SASEGT. CDR3 length: 13 residues. With 3 bases removed from V and 8 bases from J, the gap between germline ends came to 11 bases. The CDR3 bases are TGTGCCAGCAGTGATACCCTGGGGTATGAGCAGTTCTTC. It specifies CASSDTLGYEQFF.

This clonotype was observed a handful of times. The rearrangement links TRBV20-1 to TRBJ2-3, with 10 bases lining up with TRBD2. CDR3 length: 15 residues. Per germline, CDR1 DFQATT and CDR2 SNEGSKA (reference sequence). Unmatched junction bases numbered 2, after V lost 0 bases and J lost 2 bases. The CDR3 here is CSARELAGNTDTQYF. The CDR3 nucleotides read TGCAGTGCTAGAGAACTAGCGGGGAACACAGATACGCAGTATTTT.

This clonotype appeared many times. The V gene is TRBV14, the J gene TRBJ2-3; unclear D gene. Trimming pared 2 bases from V and 6 bases from J, leaving 15 bases between. CDR3 length: 15 residues. Germline CDR1 and CDR2: SGHDN and FVKESK. The CDR3 sequence is CASSQSLKVRDTQYF. CDR3 bases: TGTGCCAGCAGCCAATCTCTGAAAGTCCGCGATACGCAGTATTTT.

This clonotype was seen repeatedly, ten times or more. This sequence joins TRBV11-3 and TRBJ2-4, with TRBD1 matching 12 bases. Per the germline V gene, CDR1 is SGHNT and CDR2 is YENEEA. The CDR3 covers 13 residues. Germline trimming cut 3 bases from V and 9 bases from J; bases unmatched to any gene: 0. CDR3 region: CASSLGQGAIQYF. The CDR3, as DNA: TGTGCCAGCAGCTTGGGACAGGGGGCCATTCAGTACTTC.

In its sample, this clonotype was seen many times. The chain has TRBV28 and TRBJ2-5; D remains ambiguous. V gave up 6 bases and J gave up 4 bases, with 9 bases separating them. Germline CDR1 MDHEN, CDR2 SYDVKM. This CDR3 region has 12 residues. CDR3 DNA: TGTGCCAGCAGAGACCAGCCAGAGACCCAGTACTTC. Translation gives CASRDQPETQYF. Using reference TRBV28 and TRBJ2-5 for the parts outside the CDR3, the full variable domain is DVKVTQSSRYLVKRTGEKVFLECVQDMDHENMFWYRQDPGLGLRLIYFSYDVKMKEKGDIPEGYSVSREKKERFSLILESASTNQTSMYLCASRDQPETQYFGPGTRLLVL.

This clonotype appeared many times. This sequence joins TRBV9 and TRBJ1-1; a weak D match, TRBD1 (5 bases). The germline V gene encodes CDR1 SGDLS and CDR2 YYNGEE. V lost 4 bases and J lost 2, with 15 bases in between. The CDR3 is made up of 15 amino acids. CDR3 protein: CASSLTGTPNTEAFF. CDR3 in DNA: TGTGCCAGCAGCTTAACCGGGACCCCAAACACTGAAGCTTTCTTT.

This clonotype appeared many times. The chain combines TRBV7-2 with TRBJ1-1; D unresolved. Germline CDR1 reads SGHTA; CDR2 reads FQGNSA. The V end was cut by 6 bases, the J end by 1 base, with 12 bases between. The CDR3 loop spans 14 amino acids. CDR3: CASSPTSQNTEAFF. DNA for the CDR3: TGTGCCAGCAGTCCCACATCGCAGAACACTGAAGCTTTCTTT.

The chain links TRBV19 to TRBJ2-5; TRBD2 matches at 7 bases. Germline V gene sequence: CDR1 LNHDA, CDR2 SQIVND (reference sequence). Trimming at V came to 4 bases and at J to 4 bases, leaving 6 bases not matched to a gene. The CDR3 sequence is 14 residues long. DNA of the CDR3: TGTGCCAGTAGTAGCGGGAGAGATGGAGAGACCCAGTACTTC. Translation: CASSSGRDGETQYF.

The chain has TRBV4-3 and TRBJ1-4; weak D call: TRBD1 (6 bases). This CDR3 has 14 amino acids. V shed 3 bases and J shed 5 bases, with 10 bases lying between them. Germline V lookup: CDR1 LGHNA, CDR2 YSLEER. The CDR3 bases are TGCGCCAGCAGCCATTACAGGGCGAATGAAAAACTGTTTTTT. Its protein is CASSHYRANEKLFF.

The rearrangement links TRBV27 to TRBJ1-5; D unclear. Trimming took off 4 bases at V and 3 bases at J, with 10 bases between the two ends. The CDR3 sequence is 14 residues long. The germline V gene encodes CDR1 MNHEY and CDR2 SMNVEV (reference sequence). The CDR3 protein is CASSSRVNNQPQHF. CDR3 DNA: TGTGCCAGCAGTTCACGGGTTAACAATCAGCCCCAGCATTTT.

This clonotype was counted many times. The V gene is TRBV10-3, the J gene TRBJ2-3; tentative D call: TRBD1 (6 bases). The CDR3 is made up of 13 amino acids. Looked up from germline, CDR1 is ENHRY and CDR2 is SYGVKD. V was cut by 9 bases and J by 4 bases, with 14 bases left in between. The CDR3 nucleotides read TGTGCCATAAAGGACAGCTCGCCAGATACGCAGTATTTT. Encoded protein: CAIKDSSPDTQYF.

This clonotype was detected many times. This chain joins TRBV6-2 or TRBV6-3 and TRBJ2-1; D might be TRBD2 (6 bases). V was shortened by 5 bases and J by 2 bases, with 10 bases between the two germline ends. The germline V gene has CDR1 MNHEY and CDR2 SVGEGT. This CDR3 is built from 14 residues. CDR3 DNA sequence: TGTGCCAGCAGTAGGGGAGGAACCTACAATGAGCAGTTCTTC. Protein: CASSRGGTYNEQFF.

This chain uses TRBV12-3 or TRBV12-4 with TRBJ2-7, with D possibly matching TRBD2 (6 bases). V shed 2 bases and J shed 5 bases, with 19 bases lying between them. This CDR3 has 16 residues. As DNA, the CDR3 is TGTGCCAGCAGTTTAACGTTTAGCGGTTCTGAGGACGAGCAGTACTTC. It translates to CASSLTFSGSEDEQYF.